The 8 T cell receptor beta chains below come from one sample, sequenced in a study of T cells in Graves' hyperthyroidism and ophthalmopathy. RNA transcripts yielded amplified TCR beta CDR3 regions. HTBI primers were employed in a first-round RT-PCR of the TCR CDR3. TCRdb redid the calling of the multiplex PCR reads with MiXCR, one entry per CDR3 protein. The sample lists about 130,000 distinct CDR3 sequences, approximately 20% occurring once. Sequenced sample: blood. The receptors originated from a woman between 50 and 59 years old with Graves' hyperthyroidism that later progressed to Graves' ophthalmopathy.

The gene calls are TRBV20-1 and TRBJ1-5; TRBD1 matches 7 bases. This CDR3 is 15 amino acids long. Germline values: CDR1 DFQATT, CDR2 SNEGSKA (reference sequence). V lost 0 bases, J lost 4 bases, and 6 bases stayed unmatched. Here the CDR3 DNA reads TGCAGTGCTAGAGACGCGACAGGGAAGAATCAGCCCCAGCATTTT. It translates to CSARDATGKNQPQHF.

This clonotype was seen at least ten times. J is TRBJ2-7 and V is TRBV28; the D gene could be TRBD1 or TRBD2 (5 bases each). Trimming pared 7 bases from V and 2 bases from J, leaving 15 bases between. This CDR3 comprises 14 residues. Per germline, CDR1 MDHEN and CDR2 SYDVKM. CDR3 sequence: CASNPGRQAYEQYF. DNA of the CDR3: TGTGCCAGCAATCCGGGACGGCAAGCCTACGAGCAGTACTTC. Looking up the rest from reference TRBV28 and TRBJ2-7 gives the full variable domain: DVKVTQSSRYLVKRTGEKVFLECVQDMDHENMFWYRQDPGLGLRLIYFSYDVKMKEKGDIPEGYSVSREKKERFSLILESASTNQTSMYLCASNPGRQAYEQYFGPGTRLTVT.

The rearrangement uses TRBV27 and TRBJ1-6; 8 positions agree with TRBD1. Trimming at V came to 3 bases and at J to 9 bases, leaving 4 bases not matched to a gene. CDR3 size: 14 residues. The germline gives CDR1 MNHEY, CDR2 SMNVEV (reference sequence). The CDR3 DNA sequence: TGTGCCAGCAGTTTTCGGACAGGGTTTTCACCCCTCCACTTT. It codes for CASSFRTGFSPLHF.

This clonotype was observed many times. The chain joins TRBV6-1 to TRBJ2-7, with D hard to call. The V gene's germline CDR1 is MNHNS and CDR2 SASEGT. Trimming left V 7 bases short and J 3 bases short, with 7 bases between. This CDR3 is 11 amino acids long. The CDR3 region has the DNA TGTGCCAGCAAGAGTTTCTACGAGCAGTACTTC. Protein product: CASKSFYEQYF.

The chain couples TRBV7-9 to TRBJ1-2, with D tentatively TRBD1 (5 bases). This CDR3 spans 16 amino acids. The germline CDR1 and CDR2 sequences are SEHNR and FQNEAQ (reference sequence). V lost 1 base, J lost 6 bases, and 18 bases lay in between. The CDR3 DNA follows: TGTGCCAGCAGCTTAGTTGGCATTGCGGGGGTGCATGGCTACACCTTC. The encoded protein is CASSLVGIAGVHGYTF.

The chain recombines TRBV10-2 with TRBJ2-3; D uncertain. The length of the CDR3 is 14 residues. Germline V gene data show CDR1 as WSHSY and CDR2 as SAAADI. The germline V and J ends were trimmed by 6 bases and 1 base, with 11 bases remaining between them. The CDR3 is CASRRTDGTDTQYF. CDR3 nucleotide sequence: TGCGCCAGCAGGAGGACGGACGGCACAGATACGCAGTATTTT.

The chain has TRBV15 and TRBJ1-5; D is unclear. V lost 2 bases to trimming and J lost 5 bases, with 7 bases between them. Germline loops: CDR1 LNHNV, CDR2 YYDKDF (reference sequence). The length of the CDR3 is 13 residues. The CDR3 region has the DNA TGTGCCACCAGCAGACCGGAGGATCAGCCCCAGCATTTT. Translation gives CATSRPEDQPQHF.

V gene TRBV3-1 combines with J gene TRBJ1-2, with 7 bases matching TRBD1. Germline lookup yields CDR1 LGHDT and CDR2 YNNKEL (reference sequence). V lost 2 bases, J lost 7 bases, and 10 bases stayed unmatched. CDR3 length: 15 residues. CDR3 in DNA: TGTGCCAGCAGCCAAACCATGACAGGGTCGTCTGGCTACACCTTC. Its translation is CASSQTMTGSSGYTF. The variable domain in full, completed from reference TRBV3-1 and TRBJ1-2, reads DTAVSQTPKYLVTQMGNDKSIKCEQNLGHDTMYWYKQDSKKFLKIMFSYNNKELIINETVPNRFSPKSPDKAHLNLHINSLELGDSAVYFCASSQTMTGSSGYTFGSGTRLTVV.